What follows are 32 T cell receptor beta chains derived from one specimen sequenced in a study of T cell repertoires in cytomegalovirus infection (dated by TCRdb to between 2018 and 2021). Sequenced on an Illumina HiSeq 1500. TCRdb passed the public sequencing reads through fastp at Q25 and MiXCR, retaining productive beta sequences. Each entry merges the rows of one CDR3 protein and shows their most common DNA and genes. For this sample there are 250,000 to 300,000 distinct CDR3 sequences; approximately 17% appear just once. Roughly 50% of the sample is taken by the ten largest. Sequencing input: CD8+ T cells from PBMCs. These receptors were taken from a human donor in good health (CMV status not recorded). Some clones in this sample may be carry-over from other donors' samples.

This clonotype came up many times. This chain uses TRBV7-2 with TRBJ2-3, with 13 nucleotides matching TRBD2. Looked up from germline, CDR1 is SGHTA and CDR2 is FQGNSA. The CDR3 has 18 amino acids. J gave up 3 bases and V 4 bases, and 10 bases lay outside the gene matches. CDR3 bases: TGTGCCAGCAGCTCCGGACTAGCGGGGGAAAATCCAACAGATACGCAGTATTTT. It specifies CASSSGLAGENPTDTQYF.

This clonotype was seen ten or more times. The CDR3 sequence: CASSLAPEGLLREQYF. CDR3 DNA: TGTGCCAGCAGTTTAGCGCCGGAGGGGCTCCTACGAGAGCAGTACTTC. V gene TRBV12-3 or TRBV12-4 combines with J gene TRBJ2-7, with a possible D match to TRBD2 (6 bases). This CDR3 is built from 16 residues. The V gene lost 0 bases and the J gene lost 7 bases, with 19 bases spanning the gap.

This chain joins TRBV20-1 and TRBJ2-3, with 10 bases that match TRBD2. Per germline, CDR1 DFQATT and CDR2 SNEGSKA (reference sequence). V lost 6 bases and J lost 2; bases outside the gene matches: 14. This CDR3 has 17 residues. The CDR3 DNA reads as TGCAGTGCCCGTAGCACACAACTAGCGGGGTACACAGATACGCAGTATTTT. Its protein is CSARSTQLAGYTDTQYF.

This clonotype was seen ten or more times. The V call is TRBV7-6, the J call TRBJ2-3; 7 bases line up with TRBD1. V shed 1 base and J 2 bases; nucleotides not matched to a gene: 6. Germline-derived CDR1 and CDR2 are SGHVS and FNYEAQ. The CDR3 runs 16 residues. For the CDR3, the DNA is TGTGCCAGCAGCTTAGGCGGACAGGTTTTCACAGATACGCAGTATTTT. Its protein is CASSLGGQVFTDTQYF.

In its sample, this clonotype was seen a few times. The chain combines TRBV10-2 with TRBJ1-6, with 7 bases lining up with TRBD1. Looked up from germline, CDR1 is WSHSY and CDR2 is SAAADI. The J segment lost 6 bases and the V segment lost 8 bases, leaving 4 bases of the junction unmatched. The CDR3 consists of 13 residues. The chain's CDR3 is CASWGQPNSPLHF. The CDR3 DNA follows: TGCGCCAGCTGGGGACAGCCTAATTCACCCCTCCACTTT.

This clonotype has only a few counts. The CDR3 sequence is CASSLGATSGGSWQYF. The CDR3 DNA reads TGTGCCAGCAGCTTAGGGGCAACTAGCGGGGGGTCGTGGCAGTACTTC. V and J are TRBV7-9 and TRBJ2-7; the match to TRBD2 covers 12 bases. V lost 1 base, J lost 9 bases, and 10 bases stayed unmatched. The CDR3 is made up of 16 amino acids. Germline loops: CDR1 SEHNR, CDR2 FQNEAQ (reference sequence).

The table lists this clonotype with a few counts. The chain joins TRBV6-6 to TRBJ1-1; 8 nucleotides match TRBD1. CDR3 length equals 19 residues. CDR1 is MNHNY and CDR2 is SVGAGI in the germline V gene (reference sequence). V gave up 2 bases and J gave up 3 bases; unmatched junction bases: 17. CDR3 nucleotides: TGTGCCAGCAGTTACGAAGGACAGGGCAAATCCGGGGTCGACACTGAAGCTTTCTTT. This gives the protein CASSYEGQGKSGVDTEAFF.

The V gene is TRBV12-3 or TRBV12-4, the J gene TRBJ2-7; unclear D gene. The CDR3 consists of 12 residues. Trimming cost V 1 base and J 3 bases, with 4 bases left between them. Written as DNA, the CDR3 is TGTGCCAGCAGTTTAGTCTACTACGAGCAGTACTTC. It codes for CASSLVYYEQYF.

This clonotype occurred once. The rearrangement joins TRBV6-2 or TRBV6-3 to TRBJ2-7; 12 nucleotides agree with TRBD1. This CDR3 spans 15 amino acids. The V gene's germline CDR1 is MNHEY and CDR2 SVGEGT. J gave up 2 bases and V 5 bases, and 4 bases lay outside the gene matches. CDR3 sequence reads: CASSNRDRGPYEQYF. For the CDR3, the DNA is TGTGCCAGCAGTAACCGGGACAGGGGGCCCTACGAGCAGTACTTC.

There are many counts of this clonotype. This chain joins TRBV7-6 and TRBJ1-1; 7 nucleotides align to TRBD1. Germline CDR1 SGHVS, CDR2 FNYEAQ. The ends lost 6 bases at V and 6 bases at J; junction bases unmatched: 22. This CDR3 is 18 amino acids long. The CDR3 nucleotides read TGTGCCAGCAGTCCGACAGGGCGGGGAGCCCGTCGGGGGGCTGAAGCTTTCTTT. Translating gives CASSPTGRGARRGAEAFF.

This clonotype showed up many times. The rearrangement joins TRBV7-6 to TRBJ2-5; 8 bases align to TRBD2. The V segment lost 1 base and the J segment 2 bases; nucleotides outside the gene matches: 12. Germline V gives CDR1 SGHVS, CDR2 FNYEAQ. The CDR3 is 18 amino acids. The CDR3 DNA reads as TGTGCCAGCAGCTTAGTTCCCAGCGGGGGCCGACATCAAGAGACCCAGTACTTC. Translating gives CASSLVPSGGRHQETQYF.

In this sample, this clonotype turned up a few times. The rearrangement uses TRBV29-1 and TRBJ1-2, with 8 positions matching TRBD1. Germline CDR1 is SQVTM and CDR2 is ANQGSEA. V dropped 7 bases and J dropped 4; count of bases not matched to a gene: 2. This CDR3 has 11 residues. The CDR3 protein is CSGQGSYGYTF. For the CDR3, the DNA is TGCAGCGGACAGGGGAGCTATGGCTACACCTTC.

Turning to this clonotype: Germline and junction disagree at one end, which may indicate a read error. The gene calls are TRBV7-6 and TRBJ1-2; D is possibly TRBD1 (5 bases). Germline V lookup: CDR1 SGHVS, CDR2 FNYEAQ. The CDR3 covers 16 residues. CDR3 amino acids: CASSRPGPEADYGYTF. For the CDR3, the DNA is TGTGCTAGCAGCCGCCCAGGGCCCGAGGCTGACTATGGCTACACCTTC.

In this sample, this clonotype turned up a few times. V and J are TRBV6-6 and TRBJ1-6; D is unclear. The CDR3 has 15 residues. Trimming took off 2 bases at V and 7 bases at J, with 12 bases between the two ends. Germline V lookup: CDR1 MNHNY, CDR2 SVGAGI (reference sequence). The CDR3 sequence is CASSYGPADNSPLHF. CDR3 nucleotides: TGTGCCAGCAGTTACGGTCCGGCAGACAATTCACCCCTCCACTTT.

This clonotype was found many times. CDR3 coding DNA: TGTGCCAGCAGTTCCCACCAGGGATACACTGAAGCTTTCTTT. Protein product: CASSSHQGYTEAFF. The genes are TRBV7-9 and TRBJ1-1, with D tentatively TRBD1 (5 bases). V lost 6 bases, J lost 3 bases, and 14 bases lay in between. The germline V gene has CDR1 SEHNR and CDR2 FQNEAQ (reference sequence). The CDR3 totals 14 residues.

The sample holds a few counts of this clonotype. This chain joins TRBV19 and TRBJ2-7, with D maybe TRBD2 (6 bases). The germline CDR1 and CDR2 sequences are LNHDA and SQIVND (reference sequence). V lost 6 bases and J lost 3, with 12 bases in between. The CDR3 length is 13 residues. The CDR3 spells CASSPTEGYEQYF. As DNA, the CDR3 is TGTGCCAGTAGCCCGACGGAGGGCTACGAGCAGTACTTC.

This clonotype was detected many times. The CDR3 nucleotides are TGTGCCAGCAGTTTAACACCCGGACTTCAAGCTTTCTTT. It codes for CASSLTPGLQAFF. The genes are TRBV28 and TRBJ1-1; the D is unclear. V lost 2 bases and J lost 9, with 13 bases in between. The CDR3 has 13 amino acids. Germline CDR1 is MDHEN and CDR2 is SYDVKM.

This clonotype turned up a few times. The chain has TRBV20-1 and TRBJ2-2, with D uncertain. Trimming stripped 6 bases from V and 3 bases from J, with 11 bases between. The CDR3 consists of 13 residues. CDR1 is DFQATT, CDR2 SNEGSKA, per germline (reference sequence). The CDR3: CSAYDRDTGELFF. CDR3 DNA: TGCAGTGCCTACGACCGGGACACCGGGGAGCTGTTTTTT.

The chain is built from TRBV2 and TRBJ2-7; TRBD1 matches 10 bases. The CDR3 totals 17 residues. V shed 7 bases, J shed 2 bases, and the junction held 14 bases outside the gene matches. CDR1 is SNHLY and CDR2 is FYNNEI in the germline V gene. CDR3: CASNNPQDRGNTYEQYF. The DNA of the CDR3 is TGTGCCAGCAATAACCCACAGGACAGGGGGAACACCTACGAGCAGTACTTC.

The gene calls are TRBV28 and TRBJ1-3; tentatively, D is TRBD1 (5 bases). The CDR3 runs to 15 residues. In germline, CDR1 is MDHEN, CDR2 SYDVKM. The ends were cut back, 4 bases at V and 0 bases at J, with 10 bases in the middle. The CDR3 DNA sequence: TGTGCCAGCAGTTGGGGGTACTCCTCTGGAAACACCATATATTTT. As protein: CASSWGYSSGNTIYF.

This chain links TRBV7-3 with TRBJ1-2; perhaps TRBD1 as D (6 bases). Per germline, CDR1 SGHTA and CDR2 FQGTGA. V lost 5 bases and J 6 bases, leaving 19 bases between the germline ends. This CDR3 region has 15 residues. This CDR3 is CASSRDAQGKDGYTF. CDR3 coding DNA: TGTGCCAGCAGCCGAGACGCCCAGGGGAAAGATGGCTACACCTTC.

A few counts support this clonotype. The V and J genes are TRBV7-2 and TRBJ1-6; D is undetermined. This CDR3 is 12 amino acids long. The V end lost 1 base, the J end lost 9 bases, and 4 bases lay between the germline ends. The germline V gene has CDR1 SGHTA and CDR2 FQGNSA. CDR3 DNA sequence: TGTGCCAGCAGCTTAGAGGGTTCACCCCTCCACTTT. Protein sequence: CASSLEGSPLHF.

The table lists this clonotype with a few counts. The gene calls are TRBV6-2 or TRBV6-3 and TRBJ1-5; D ambiguous. This CDR3 is 21 amino acids long. V lost 0 bases to trimming and J lost 3 bases, with 27 bases between them. From germline, CDR1 is MNHEY and CDR2 SVGEGT. CDR3 coding DNA: TGTGCCAGCAGTTACTCGGTTGGTAAGGGAAGAACTCTAGAGCTCAATCAGCCCCAGCATTTT. Translated: CASSYSVGKGRTLELNQPQHF.

This clonotype was detected many times. This rearrangement joins TRBV7-2 to TRBJ2-3; D may match TRBD1 or TRBD2 (5 bases each). The CDR3 totals 14 residues. The V and J ends lost 2 bases and 6 bases respectively, with 12 bases between them. The germline CDR1 and CDR2 sequences are SGHTA and FQGNSA. CDR3 DNA: TGTGCCAGCAGCTTAATTGGGGGATGGGATACGCAGTATTTT. As protein: CASSLIGGWDTQYF.

This clonotype has at least ten counts. V is TRBV7-6 and J is TRBJ1-2; D perhaps matches TRBD1 (6 bases). Trimming took 5 bases from V and 2 from J, leaving 12 bases between them. The CDR3 is 14 residues long. Per germline, CDR1 SGHVS and CDR2 FNYEAQ. CDR3 amino acids: CASSPYDRNYGYTF. The CDR3 region has the DNA TGTGCCAGCAGCCCTTACGACAGGAACTATGGCTACACCTTC.

The chain recombines TRBV12-3 or TRBV12-4 with TRBJ1-2; 8 bases align to TRBD1. The ends lost 5 bases at V and 6 bases at J; junction bases unmatched: 8. The CDR3 consists of 14 residues. The CDR3 nucleotides read TGTGCCAGCAGTACGGGACAGGCGCTGGATGGCTACACCTTC. This sequence encodes CASSTGQALDGYTF.

The sample holds many counts of this clonotype. The V call is TRBV12-5, the J call TRBJ1-2; D may be TRBD1 (6 bases). CDR1 LGHNT and CDR2 FRNRAP come from the germline V gene. V dropped 9 bases and J dropped 2 bases, with 13 bases sitting between them. This CDR3 region has 13 residues. The CDR3 region is CASGDTGNYGYTF. CDR3 DNA: TGTGCTAGCGGGGACACGGGAAACTATGGCTACACCTTC. The full variable domain, with the rest looked up from reference TRBV12-5 and TRBJ1-2, is DARVTQTPRHKVTEMGQEVTMRCQPILGHNTVFWYRQTMMQGLELLAYFRNRAPLDDSGMPKDRFSAEMPDATLATLKIQPSEPRDSAVYFCASGDTGNYGYTFGSGTRLTVV.

This clonotype was observed a handful of times. This chain uses TRBV7-6 with TRBJ2-2; possible D gene TRBD2, 7 bases. Germline values: CDR1 SGHVS, CDR2 FNYEAQ. V was pared by 4 bases and J by 5 bases, with 17 bases between. This CDR3 is 16 amino acids long. The CDR3 region is CASSSPGGIGTGELFF. CDR3 coding DNA: TGTGCCAGCAGCTCCCCGGGGGGCATTGGGACCGGGGAGCTGTTTTTT.

This clonotype has just one count. CDR3 DNA sequence: TGCAGTGCCTCAATAAATGACAGGGGCGAGCAGTACTTC. It specifies CSASINDRGEQYF. The rearrangement links TRBV20-1 to TRBJ2-7; 8 nucleotides align to TRBD1. Germline CDR1 DFQATT, CDR2 SNEGSKA (reference sequence). This CDR3 contains 13 residues. J gave up 6 bases and V 6 bases, and 10 bases lay outside the gene matches.

The V call is TRBV27, the J call TRBJ2-2; D call uncertain. V dropped 5 bases and J dropped 2 bases, with 24 bases sitting between them. This CDR3 is 19 amino acids long. CDR1 MNHEY and CDR2 SMNVEV come from the germline V gene (reference sequence). The CDR3, as DNA: TGTGCCAGCAGTCCCCAAATCCTGCCTTCAGGATTAAACACCGGGGAGCTGTTTTTT. Its translation is CASSPQILPSGLNTGELFF.

This sequence joins TRBV6-2 or TRBV6-3 and TRBJ2-6; the D gene is possibly TRBD1 (5 bases). Trimming took off 4 bases at V and 2 bases at J, with 27 bases between the two ends. Germline-derived CDR1 and CDR2 are MNHEY and SVGEGT. This CDR3 contains 21 residues. CDR3 amino acids: CASSSHWPDLTVLPGANVLTF. DNA of the CDR3: TGTGCCAGCAGTTCTCACTGGCCCGACCTGACAGTTCTCCCTGGGGCCAACGTCCTGACTTTC.

This clonotype was counted ten times or more. The gene calls are TRBV7-9 and TRBJ1-5, with 7 bases fitting TRBD1. V lost 5 bases and J lost 7; bases outside the gene matches: 11. CDR1 is SEHNR and CDR2 is FQNEAQ in the germline V gene (reference sequence). The CDR3 has 15 amino acids. The CDR3 sequence: CASSASTGARQPQHF. CDR3 nucleotide sequence: TGTGCCAGCAGCGCCTCCACAGGGGCAAGACAGCCCCAGCATTTT. Complete variable domain (other parts from reference TRBV7-9 and TRBJ1-5): DTGVSQNPRHKITKRGQNVTFRCDPISEHNRLYWYRQTLGQGPEFLTYFQNEAQLEKSRLLSDRFSAERPKGSFSTLEIQRTEQGDSAMYLCASSASTGARQPQHFGDGTRLSIL.